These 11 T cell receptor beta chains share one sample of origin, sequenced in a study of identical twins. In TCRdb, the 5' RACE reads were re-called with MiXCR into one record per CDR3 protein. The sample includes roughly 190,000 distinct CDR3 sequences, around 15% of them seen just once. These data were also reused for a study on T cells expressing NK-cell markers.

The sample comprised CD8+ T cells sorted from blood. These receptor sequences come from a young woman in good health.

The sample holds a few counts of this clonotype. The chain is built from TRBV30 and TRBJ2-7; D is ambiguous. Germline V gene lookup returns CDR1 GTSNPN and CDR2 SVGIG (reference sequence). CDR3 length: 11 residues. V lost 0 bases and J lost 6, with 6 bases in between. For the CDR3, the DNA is TGTGCCTGGAGTGTTGACCTCGAGCAGTACTTC. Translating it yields CAWSVDLEQYF.

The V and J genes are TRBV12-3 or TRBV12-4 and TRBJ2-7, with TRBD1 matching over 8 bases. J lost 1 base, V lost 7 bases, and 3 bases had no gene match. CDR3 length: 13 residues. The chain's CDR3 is CASMTGESYEQYF. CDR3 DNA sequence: TGTGCCAGCATGACAGGGGAGTCCTACGAGCAGTACTTC.

The DNA of the CDR3 is TGCGCCAGCAGCCAAGACCAGCGGGAGGCGAGTGAGCAGTTCTTC. Translated: CASSQDQREASEQFF. V and J are TRBV4-1 and TRBJ2-1; TRBD2 matches 9 bases. The CDR3 runs to 15 residues. Germline trimming cut 0 bases from V and 9 bases from J; bases unmatched to any gene: 6. Germline V gene sequence: CDR1 MGHRA, CDR2 YSYEKL.

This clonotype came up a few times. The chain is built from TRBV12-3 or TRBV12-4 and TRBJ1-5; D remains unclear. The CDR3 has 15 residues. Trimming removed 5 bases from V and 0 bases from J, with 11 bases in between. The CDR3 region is CASSTTRASNQPQHF. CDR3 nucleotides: TGTGCCAGCAGTACCACGCGGGCTAGCAATCAGCCCCAGCATTTT.

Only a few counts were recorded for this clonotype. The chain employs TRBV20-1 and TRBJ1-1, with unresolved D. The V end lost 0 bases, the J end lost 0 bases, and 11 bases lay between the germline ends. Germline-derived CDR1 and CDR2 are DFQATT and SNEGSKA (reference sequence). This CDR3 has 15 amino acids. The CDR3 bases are TGCAGTGCTAGAGATGCTACAGCGATGAACACTGAAGCTTTCTTT. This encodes CSARDATAMNTEAFF.

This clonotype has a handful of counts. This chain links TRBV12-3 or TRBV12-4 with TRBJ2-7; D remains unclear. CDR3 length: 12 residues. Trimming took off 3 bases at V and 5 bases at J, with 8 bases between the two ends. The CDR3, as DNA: TGTGCCAGCAGTTTTTCCGTGGACGAGCAGTACTTC. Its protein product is CASSFSVDEQYF.

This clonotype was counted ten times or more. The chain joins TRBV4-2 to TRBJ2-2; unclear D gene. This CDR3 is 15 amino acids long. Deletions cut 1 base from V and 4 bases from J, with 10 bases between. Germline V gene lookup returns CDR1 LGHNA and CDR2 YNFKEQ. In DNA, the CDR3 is TGTGCCAGCAGCCAAGGCGACATACCCACCGGGGAGCTGTTTTTT. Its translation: CASSQGDIPTGELFF.

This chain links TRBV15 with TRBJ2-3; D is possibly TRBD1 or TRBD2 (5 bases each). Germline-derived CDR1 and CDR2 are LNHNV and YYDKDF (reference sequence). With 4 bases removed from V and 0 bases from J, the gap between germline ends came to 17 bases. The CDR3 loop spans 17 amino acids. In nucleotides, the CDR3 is TGTGCCACCAGCACCGAACCGGGACGGCCTAGCACAGATACGCAGTATTTT. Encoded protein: CATSTEPGRPSTDTQYF.

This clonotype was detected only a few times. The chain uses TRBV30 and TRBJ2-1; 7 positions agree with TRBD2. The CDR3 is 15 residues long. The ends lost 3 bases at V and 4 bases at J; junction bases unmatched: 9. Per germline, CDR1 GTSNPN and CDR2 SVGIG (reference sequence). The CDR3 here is CAWSGTGGFYNEQFF. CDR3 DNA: TGTGCCTGGAGCGGGACGGGAGGATTTTACAATGAGCAGTTCTTC.

CDR3 coding DNA: TGTGCCAGTAGTATTATCGGGACCAGAAATCAGCCCCAGCATTTT. This sequence encodes CASSIIGTRNQPQHF. The chain links TRBV19 to TRBJ1-5; D is possibly TRBD1 (5 bases). This CDR3 is built from 15 residues. Trimming removed 3 bases from V and 4 bases from J, with 13 bases in between. Germline V gives CDR1 LNHDA, CDR2 SQIVND (reference sequence).

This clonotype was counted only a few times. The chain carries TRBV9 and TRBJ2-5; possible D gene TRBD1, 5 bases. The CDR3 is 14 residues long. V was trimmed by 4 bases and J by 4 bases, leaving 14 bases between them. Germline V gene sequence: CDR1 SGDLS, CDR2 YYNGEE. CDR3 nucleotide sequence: TGTGCCAGCAGCCCTGCAGGGTCCGGAGAGACCCAGTACTTC. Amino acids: CASSPAGSGETQYF. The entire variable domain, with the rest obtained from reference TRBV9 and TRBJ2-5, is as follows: DSGVTQTPKHLITATGQRVTLRCSPRSGDLSVYWYQQSLDQGLQFLIQYYNGEERAKGNILERFSAQQFPDLHSELNLSSLELGDSALYFCASSPAGSGETQYFGPGTRLLVL.